The next 22 T cell receptor beta chains were all read from a single sample in a study of blood T cell repertoires in COVID-19. The protocol was immunoSEQ multiplex PCR, while the TCRdb copy is restricted to in-frame clones and leaves out a portion. This sample has around 99,000 clones, with around nine tenths found just once. The material sequenced was peripheral blood. The source of these receptors is a man aged 45-65 years with acute or convalescent COVID-19.

The V gene is TRBV24-1, the J gene TRBJ2-1; 7 bases line up with TRBD1. This CDR3 has 16 residues. The germline gives CDR1 KGHDR, CDR2 SFDVKD. V shed 3 bases, J shed 5 bases, and the junction held 9 bases outside the gene matches. This chain's CDR3 is CATSDPRDSGNNEQFF. Here the CDR3 DNA reads TGTGCCACCAGTGATCCCCGGGACAGCGGAAACAATGAGCAGTTCTTC.

The genes are TRBV5-8 and TRBJ2-1, with 11 positions matching TRBD2. This CDR3 spans 17 amino acids. The germline CDR1 and CDR2 sequences are SGHTS and YDEGEE. The ends lost 4 bases at V and 2 bases at J; junction bases unmatched: 8. The CDR3 is CASSSTLAGGTYNEQFF. CDR3 coding DNA: TGTGCCAGCAGCAGTACCCTAGCGGGAGGAACCTACAATGAGCAGTTCTTC.

The chain has TRBV6-1 and TRBJ1-5, with D perhaps matching TRBD1 (6 bases). Germline V gives CDR1 MNHNS, CDR2 SASEGT. The CDR3 is 14 residues long. Trimming took off 2 bases at V and 9 bases at J, with 14 bases between the two ends. This chain's CDR3 is CASSETGGAGPQHF. The CDR3 DNA sequence: TGTGCCAGCAGTGAAACGGGGGGGGCCGGGCCCCAGCATTTT.

The chain joins TRBV6-4 to TRBJ2-1; 7 positions match TRBD2. The CDR3 sequence is 18 residues long. CDR1 and CDR2 (germline): MRHNA, SNTAGT. J gave up 10 bases and V 8 bases, and 26 bases lay outside the gene matches. In DNA, the CDR3 is TGTGCCAGCCGGGATATCAGGAGTTTGCGGGAGTGGGTGATCGAGCAGTTCTTC. Translated: CASRDIRSLREWVIEQFF.

The CDR3, as DNA: TGTGCCAGCTCACAGACTGAGGATGCACACTATGGCTACACCTTC. Protein: CASSQTEDAHYGYTF. The V gene is TRBV18, the J gene TRBJ1-2; the D is unclear. The length of the CDR3 is 15 residues. Trimming shortened V by 4 bases and J by 3 bases, and 15 bases separated the two germline ends. Germline V gene lookup returns CDR1 KGHSH and CDR2 LQKENI.

The chain has TRBV20-1 and TRBJ2-3; no reliable D call. The CDR3 length is 11 residues. Trimming stripped 5 bases from V and 12 bases from J, with 15 bases between. CDR1 is DFQATT and CDR2 is SNEGSKA in the germline V gene (reference sequence). CDR3 coding DNA: TGCAGTGCTTCACTCGTCCCATTCCAGTATTTT. This gives the protein CSASLVPFQYF.

The chain is built from TRBV12-5 and TRBJ2-2, with 10 bases that match TRBD2. From germline, CDR1 is LGHNT and CDR2 FRNRAP. With V trimmed by 2 bases and J by 4 bases, 7 bases remained unmatched. The CDR3 loop spans 17 amino acids. CDR3 sequence: CASGLPSGSFVTGELFF. The CDR3 DNA reads TGTGCTAGTGGTTTGCCTAGCGGGAGTTTTGTCACCGGGGAGCTGTTTTTT.

This sequence joins TRBV19 and TRBJ1-5, with a tentative D call TRBD1 (6 bases). The length of the CDR3 is 17 residues. Trimming took off 1 base at V and 3 bases at J, with 16 bases between the two ends. Germline V gene lookup returns CDR1 LNHDA and CDR2 SQIVND (reference sequence). CDR3 amino acids: CASSIVPPGTPNQPQHF. The CDR3 DNA reads TGTGCCAGTAGTATAGTCCCTCCCGGGACACCCAATCAGCCCCAGCATTTT.

Note on this clone: Additional DNA sequences in this sample encode the identical CDR3. The chain has TRBV4-3 and TRBJ1-3; 9 nucleotides agree with TRBD1. The junction had 4 bases not matched to a gene; V was cut back by 3 bases and J by 4 bases. This CDR3 spans 15 amino acids. Germline loops: CDR1 LGHNA, CDR2 YSLEER. The CDR3 DNA reads TGCGCCAGCAGCCAGGCCGGGACAGGGGGAAACACCATATATTTT. Amino acids: CASSQAGTGGNTIYF.

The chain is built from TRBV9 and TRBJ2-3; 8 nucleotides agree with TRBD1. This CDR3 is built from 13 residues. Germline values: CDR1 SGDLS, CDR2 YYNGEE. Unmatched junction bases numbered 2, after V lost 4 bases and J lost 4 bases. The CDR3 loop is CASSPQGADTQYF. CDR3 sequence (DNA): TGTGCCAGCAGCCCACAGGGGGCAGATACGCAGTATTTT.

This chain joins TRBV6-5 and TRBJ2-7; 9 positions match TRBD1. CDR1 and CDR2 from the germline V gene are MNHEY and SVGAGI. The CDR3 is 15 residues long. Trimming took 5 bases from V and 3 from J; bases not matched to a gene: 8. The CDR3 DNA follows: TGTGCCAGCAGTCGCCTACAGGGGGCCCTCTACGAGCAGTACTTC. Its protein product is CASSRLQGALYEQYF.

This clone appeared a few times. This chain links TRBV19 with TRBJ2-2; 8 nucleotides line up with TRBD1. Germline CDR1 and CDR2: LNHDA and SQIVND (reference sequence). The CDR3 runs to 17 residues. The J segment lost 0 bases and the V segment lost 9 bases, leaving 12 bases of the junction unmatched. This CDR3 reads CASLTLGQATNTGELFF. CDR3 bases: TGTGCCAGCCTAACCCTGGGACAGGCAACGAACACCGGGGAGCTGTTTTTT.

The chain recombines TRBV5-1 with TRBJ2-3, with D uncertain. This CDR3 comprises 13 residues. Germline V gene lookup returns CDR1 SGHRS and CDR2 YFSETQ. V lost 1 base to trimming and J lost 5 bases, with 8 bases between them. The CDR3: CASSLIVGDTQYF. Here the CDR3 DNA reads TGCGCCAGCAGCTTGATTGTCGGAGATACGCAGTATTTT.

V and J are TRBV5-1 and TRBJ1-1, with 9 bases that match TRBD1. The CDR3 is made up of 16 amino acids. Germline V gene data show CDR1 as SGHRS and CDR2 as YFSETQ. V trimming: 3 bases; J trimming: 1 base; junction bases outside the gene matches: 7. CDR3 in amino acids: CASSSRQGGTNTEAFF. The DNA of the CDR3 is TGCGCCAGCAGCTCTCGACAGGGGGGAACGAACACTGAAGCTTTCTTT.

This sequence joins TRBV4-1 and TRBJ2-2; TRBD2 matches at 7 bases. CDR1 and CDR2 from the germline V gene are MGHRA and YSYEKL. The ends lost 3 bases at V and 0 bases at J; junction bases unmatched: 7. The CDR3 extends over 17 amino acids. This CDR3 is CASSQTTSSANTGELFF. The CDR3 DNA sequence: TGCGCCAGCAGCCAGACGACTAGCTCGGCGAACACCGGGGAGCTGTTTTTT.

Details on this clone: The same CDR3 can be traced to other DNA sequences in this sample. The rearrangement links TRBV18 to TRBJ2-5; D may be TRBD2 (5 bases). The germline gives CDR1 KGHSH, CDR2 LQKENI. This CDR3 is built from 13 residues. The ends were cut back, 3 bases at V and 4 bases at J, with 9 bases in the middle. CDR3 bases: TGTGCCAGCTCACCGGGCGGGCCAGAGACCCAGTACTTC. This codes for CASSPGGPETQYF.

This clone was seen more than once but under ten times. V and J are TRBV29-1 and TRBJ1-2; TRBD1 is a possible D gene (6 bases). CDR3 length: 12 amino acids. CDR1 and CDR2 from the germline V gene are SQVTM and ANQGSEA. V dropped 5 bases and J dropped 3 bases, with 10 bases sitting between them. In DNA, the CDR3 is TGCAGCGTTAAGGGGGATGACTATGGCTACACCTTC. Protein: CSVKGDDYGYTF.

This CDR3 reads CASSWTNYNEQFF. The CDR3 DNA sequence: TGTGCCAGCAGCTGGACTAATTACAATGAGCAGTTCTTC. The V and J genes are TRBV6-5 and TRBJ2-1; a possible D gene is TRBD2 (6 bases). Trimming pared 6 bases from V and 4 bases from J, leaving 10 bases between. Germline CDR1 reads MNHEY; CDR2 reads SVGAGI. This CDR3 comprises 13 residues.

V is TRBV6-5 and J is TRBJ2-7; TRBD1 aligns across 7 bases. This CDR3 contains 13 residues. The germline V gene has CDR1 MNHEY and CDR2 SVGAGI. V was pared by 6 bases and J by 2 bases, with 4 bases of the junction left unmatched. The CDR3 is CASRRQGAYEQYF. Here the CDR3 DNA reads TGTGCCAGCAGACGACAGGGAGCCTACGAGCAGTACTTC.

The chain combines TRBV5-6 with TRBJ1-1; 7 bases agree with TRBD1. This CDR3 has 14 residues. V shed 4 bases, J shed 1 base, and the junction held 4 bases outside the gene matches. The germline CDR1 and CDR2 sequences are SGHDT and YYEEEE. In DNA, the CDR3 is TGTGCCAGCAGCATAGGGGGCGCGAACACTGAAGCTTTCTTT. This codes for CASSIGGANTEAFF.

The CDR3 DNA is TGTGCCAGCAGCGTACCAGGCCCGGGCACAGATACGCAGTATTTT. Encoded protein: CASSVPGPGTDTQYF. The chain is built from TRBV9 and TRBJ2-3; the D is unclear. This CDR3 comprises 15 residues. From germline, CDR1 is SGDLS and CDR2 YYNGEE. Between the trimmed V and J ends, which lost 1 base and 1 base, there was a span of 10 bases. The entire variable domain, with the rest obtained from reference TRBV9 and TRBJ2-3, is as follows: DSGVTQTPKHLITATGQRVTLRCSPRSGDLSVYWYQQSLDQGLQFLIQYYNGEERAKGNILERFSAQQFPDLHSELNLSSLELGDSALYFCASSVPGPGTDTQYFGPGTRLTVL.

This chain links TRBV12-5 with TRBJ1-4; 9 bases are shared with TRBD1. Trimming removed 0 bases from V and 8 bases from J; junction bases left unmatched: 7. The CDR3 extends over 16 amino acids. Germline V gives CDR1 LGHNT, CDR2 FRNRAP. CDR3: CASGLVLTGGAEKLFF. Here the CDR3 DNA reads TGTGCTAGTGGTTTGGTACTGACAGGGGGGGCCGAAAAACTGTTTTTT.